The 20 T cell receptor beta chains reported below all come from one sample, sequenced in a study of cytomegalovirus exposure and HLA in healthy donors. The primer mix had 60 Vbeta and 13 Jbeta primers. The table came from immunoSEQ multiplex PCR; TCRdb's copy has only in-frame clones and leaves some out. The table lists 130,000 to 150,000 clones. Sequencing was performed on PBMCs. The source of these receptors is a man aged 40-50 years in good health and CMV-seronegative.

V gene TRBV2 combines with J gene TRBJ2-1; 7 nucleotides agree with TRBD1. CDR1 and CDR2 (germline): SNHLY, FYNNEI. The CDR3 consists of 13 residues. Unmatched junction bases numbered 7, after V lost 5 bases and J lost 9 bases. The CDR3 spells CASSYTGAIEQFF. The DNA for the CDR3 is TGTGCCAGCAGTTATACAGGGGCGATTGAGCAGTTCTTC.

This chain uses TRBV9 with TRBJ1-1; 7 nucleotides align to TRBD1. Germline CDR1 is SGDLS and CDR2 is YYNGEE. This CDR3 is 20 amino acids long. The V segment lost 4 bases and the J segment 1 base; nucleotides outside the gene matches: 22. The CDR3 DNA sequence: TGTGCCAGCAGCTCCCGATATAAGGGGACAGCCATTTTGAGGAACACTGAAGCTTTCTTT. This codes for CASSSRYKGTAILRNTEAFF. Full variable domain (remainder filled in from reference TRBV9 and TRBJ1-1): DSGVTQTPKHLITATGQRVTLRCSPRSGDLSVYWYQQSLDQGLQFLIQYYNGEERAKGNILERFSAQQFPDLHSELNLSSLELGDSALYFCASSSRYKGTAILRNTEAFFGQGTRLTVV.

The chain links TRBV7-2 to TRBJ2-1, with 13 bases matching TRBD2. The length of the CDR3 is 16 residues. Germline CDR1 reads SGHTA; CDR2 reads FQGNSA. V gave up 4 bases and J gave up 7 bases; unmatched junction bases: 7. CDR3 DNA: TGTGCCAGCAGCTACCGGACTAGCGGGGGCGTAAATGAGCAGTTCTTC. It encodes CASSYRTSGGVNEQFF.

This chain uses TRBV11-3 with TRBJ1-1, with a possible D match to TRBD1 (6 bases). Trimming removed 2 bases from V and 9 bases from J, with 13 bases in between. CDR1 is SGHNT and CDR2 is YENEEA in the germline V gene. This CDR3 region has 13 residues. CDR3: CASSLIPGHQAFF. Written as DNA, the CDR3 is TGTGCCAGCAGCTTAATTCCGGGACATCAAGCTTTCTTT. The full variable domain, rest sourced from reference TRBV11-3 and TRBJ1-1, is EAGVVQSPRYKIIEKKQPVAFWCNPISGHNTLYWYLQNLGQGPELLIRYENEEAVDDSQLPKDRFSAERLKGVDSTLKIQPAELGDSAVYLCASSLIPGHQAFFGQGTRLTVV.

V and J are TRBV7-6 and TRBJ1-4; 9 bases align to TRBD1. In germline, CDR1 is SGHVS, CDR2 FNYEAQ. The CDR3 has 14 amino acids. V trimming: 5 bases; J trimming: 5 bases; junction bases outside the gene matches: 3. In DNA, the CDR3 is TGTGCCAGCAGCCGAGACAGGGGGAATGAAAAACTGTTTTTT. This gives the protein CASSRDRGNEKLFF.

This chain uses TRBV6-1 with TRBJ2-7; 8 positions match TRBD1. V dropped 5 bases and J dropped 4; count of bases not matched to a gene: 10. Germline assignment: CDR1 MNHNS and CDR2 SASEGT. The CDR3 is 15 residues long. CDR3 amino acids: CASSSQRTGRYEQYF. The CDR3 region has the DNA TGTGCCAGCAGTTCCCAAAGGACAGGGCGATACGAGCAGTACTTC.

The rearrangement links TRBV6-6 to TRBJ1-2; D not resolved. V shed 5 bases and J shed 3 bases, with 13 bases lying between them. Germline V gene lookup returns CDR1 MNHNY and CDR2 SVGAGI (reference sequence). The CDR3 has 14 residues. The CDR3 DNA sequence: TGTGCCAGCAGTGGGCCTTGGGCTGACTATGGCTACACCTTC. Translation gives CASSGPWADYGYTF.

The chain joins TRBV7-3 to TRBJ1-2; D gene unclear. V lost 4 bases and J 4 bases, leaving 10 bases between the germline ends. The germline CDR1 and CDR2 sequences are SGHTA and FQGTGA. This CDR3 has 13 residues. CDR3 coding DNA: TGTGCCAGCAGCTCCTTAAGCGGCTATGGCTACACCTTC. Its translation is CASSSLSGYGYTF.

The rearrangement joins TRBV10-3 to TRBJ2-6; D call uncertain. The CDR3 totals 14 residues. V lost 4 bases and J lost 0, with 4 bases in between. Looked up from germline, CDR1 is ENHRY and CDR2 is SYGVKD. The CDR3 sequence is CAISGHSGANVLTF. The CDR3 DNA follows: TGTGCCATCAGTGGACACTCTGGGGCCAACGTCCTGACTTTC.

In DNA, the CDR3 is TGTGCCAGCGTGGGGGGGGGCGAGCAGTACTTC. Its translation is CASVGGGEQYF. The V and J genes are TRBV6-1 and TRBJ2-7; 7 positions agree with TRBD2. V trimming: 8 bases; J trimming: 6 bases; junction bases outside the gene matches: 4. The germline V gene encodes CDR1 MNHNS and CDR2 SASEGT. There are 11 residues in the CDR3.

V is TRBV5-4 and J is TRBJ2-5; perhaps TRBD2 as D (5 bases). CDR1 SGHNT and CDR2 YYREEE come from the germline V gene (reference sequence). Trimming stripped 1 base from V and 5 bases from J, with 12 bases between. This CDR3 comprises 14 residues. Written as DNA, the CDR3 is TGTGCCAGCAGCTTGCGTCTAGCTCAGGAGACCCAGTACTTC. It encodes CASSLRLAQETQYF.

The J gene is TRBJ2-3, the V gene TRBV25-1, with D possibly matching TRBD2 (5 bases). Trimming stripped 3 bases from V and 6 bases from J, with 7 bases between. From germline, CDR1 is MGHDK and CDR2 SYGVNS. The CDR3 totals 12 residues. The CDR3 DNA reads TGTGCCAGCAGTGAGCCGGGGGATACGCAGTATTTT. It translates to CASSEPGDTQYF.

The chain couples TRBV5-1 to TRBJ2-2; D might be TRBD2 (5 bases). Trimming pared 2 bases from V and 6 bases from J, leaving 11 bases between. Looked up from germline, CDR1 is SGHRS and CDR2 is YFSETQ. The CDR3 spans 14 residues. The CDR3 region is CASSLQSSPGELFF. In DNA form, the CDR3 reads TGCGCCAGCAGCTTACAATCTAGCCCCGGGGAGCTGTTTTTT.

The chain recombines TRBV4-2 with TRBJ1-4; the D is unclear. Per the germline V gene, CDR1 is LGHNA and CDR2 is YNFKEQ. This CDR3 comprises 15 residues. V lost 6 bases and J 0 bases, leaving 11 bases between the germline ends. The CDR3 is CASRRDGATNEKLFF. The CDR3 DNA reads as TGTGCCAGCAGGCGGGATGGAGCAACTAATGAAAAACTGTTTTTT.

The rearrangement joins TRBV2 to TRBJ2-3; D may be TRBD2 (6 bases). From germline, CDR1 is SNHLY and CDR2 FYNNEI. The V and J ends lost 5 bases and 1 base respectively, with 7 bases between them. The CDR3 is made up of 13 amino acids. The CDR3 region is CASSRRGTDTQYF. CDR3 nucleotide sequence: TGTGCCAGCAGTCGGAGGGGCACAGATACGCAGTATTTT.

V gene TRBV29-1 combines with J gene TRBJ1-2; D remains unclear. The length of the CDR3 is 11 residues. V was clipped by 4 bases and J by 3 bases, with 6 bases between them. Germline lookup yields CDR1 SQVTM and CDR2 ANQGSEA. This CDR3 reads CSVGGDYGYTF. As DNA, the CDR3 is TGCAGCGTTGGCGGGGACTATGGCTACACCTTC. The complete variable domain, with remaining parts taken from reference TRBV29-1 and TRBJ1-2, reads SAVISQKPSRDICQRGTSLTIQCQVDSQVTMMFWYRQQPGQSLTLIATANQGSEATYESGFVIDKFPISRPNLTFSTLTVSNMSPEDSSIYLCSVGGDYGYTFGSGTRLTVV.

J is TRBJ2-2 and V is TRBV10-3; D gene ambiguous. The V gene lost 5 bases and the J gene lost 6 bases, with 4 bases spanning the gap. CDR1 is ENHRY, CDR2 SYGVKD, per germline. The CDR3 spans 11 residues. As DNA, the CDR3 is TGTGCCATCAGTCTCCCCGGGGAGCTGTTTTTT. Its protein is CAISLPGELFF.

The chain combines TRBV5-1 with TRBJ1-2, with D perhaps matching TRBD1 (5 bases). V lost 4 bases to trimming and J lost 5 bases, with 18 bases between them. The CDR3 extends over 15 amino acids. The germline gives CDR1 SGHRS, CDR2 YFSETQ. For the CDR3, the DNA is TGCGCCAGCAGCAAGGAACCGGGGGTTAGTTATGGCTACACCTTC. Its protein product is CASSKEPGVSYGYTF.

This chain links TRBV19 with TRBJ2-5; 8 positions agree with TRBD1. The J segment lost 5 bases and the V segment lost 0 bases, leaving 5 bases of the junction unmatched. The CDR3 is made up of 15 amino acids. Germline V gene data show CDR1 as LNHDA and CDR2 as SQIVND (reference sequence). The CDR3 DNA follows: TGTGCCAGTAGTATAGAGTCAGGGGGCATCGAGACCCAGTACTTC. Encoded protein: CASSIESGGIETQYF.

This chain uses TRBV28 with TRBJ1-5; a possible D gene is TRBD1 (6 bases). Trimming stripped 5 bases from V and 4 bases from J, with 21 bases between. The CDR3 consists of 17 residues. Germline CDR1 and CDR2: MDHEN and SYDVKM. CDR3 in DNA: TGTGCCAGCAGTAGTCCGGGACACCCGTTGGGGAATCAGCCCCAGCATTTT. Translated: CASSSPGHPLGNQPQHF.